This T cell receptor (beta chain) originates from a study of response to subunit inactivated influenza vaccine. Study-wide points: There was a suggestion from the authors that each seasonal influenza vaccination recruits few new T cells.

In TCRdb, the RT-PCR reads were re-called with MiXCR into one record per CDR3 protein. Of around 580,000 distinct CDR3 sequences in the sample, about 12% were seen once. The V gene lost 4 bases and the J gene lost 8 bases, with 18 bases spanning the gap. Germline V gene lookup returns CDR1 SGHAT and CDR2 FQNNGV. This CDR3 is built from 15 residues. This clonotype was counted many times. Its antigen is still unknown. This TCR was sampled from a man aged 50 to 59 who received an inactivated influenza vaccine. V and J are TRBV11-2 and TRBJ2-1, with D possibly being TRBD1 or TRBD2 (5 bases each). The source was PBMCs from blood, collected on the day of vaccination. As DNA, the CDR3 is TGTGCCAGCAGCTGGGGCGGGCTAGGTATCGATGAGCAGTTCTTC. It specifies CASSWGGLGIDEQFF.